This is a list of T cell receptor beta chains from one sample in a study of control samples from healthy donors and cancer patients. This table comes from immunoSEQ multiplex PCR, and its TCRdb copy is limited to in-frame clones, with some not included. The repertoire holds over 200,000 clones, with approximately 80% as singletons. The material sequenced was PBMCs. These receptors all come from a woman in her sixties or seventies with lung cancer. Each CDR3 is given with its conserved first and last residue. A D gene is named only where the DNA matches it firmly. Some rows have no size entry. The others give once, few or many, or a class for an expanded clone.

TRBJ2-5 | . | TRBV7-9 | TRBD2 | TGTGCCAGCAGCCCCAGAGGACTAGCGGGGAGGCTTCTGGAGACCCAGTACTTC | CASSPRGLAGRLLETQYF
TRBJ2-5 | once | TRBV3-1/TRBV3-2 | . | TGTGCCAGCAGCTACTACCAAGAGACCCAGTACTTC | CASSYYQETQYF
TRBJ2-6 | . | TRBV4-2 | . | TGTGCCAGCAGCCCCCAGGGGATCGGGGCCAACGTCCTGACTTTC | CASSPQGIGANVLTF
TRBJ1-1 | . | TRBV6-5 | . | TGTGCCAGCTTTCGGGGCACTGAAGCTTTCTTT | CASFRGTEAFF
TRBJ1-1 | . | TRBV30 | . | TGTGCCTGGAGTGAAAAGGAGAACACTGAAGCTTTCTTT | CAWSEKENTEAFF
TRBJ1-6 | . | TRBV2 | . | TGTGCCACACAAAATATCAAACAGTCACCCCTCCACTTT | CATQNIKQSPLHF
TRBJ1-3 | . | TRBV3-1/TRBV3-2 | . | TGTGCCAGCGGGGGGACTCTAAACACCATATATTTT | CASGGTLNTIYF
TRBJ2-2 | . | TRBV12-5 | . | TGTGCTAGCACGCAGGGTCTTGGAACCGGGGAGCTGTTTTTT | CASTQGLGTGELFF
TRBJ1-2 | . | TRBV24-1 | . | TGTGCCACCAGTGCGGGGTATAACTATGGCTACACCTTC | CATSAGYNYGYTF
TRBJ1-2 | once | TRBV11-1 | TRBD1 | TGTGCCAGCAGCAGGGGGACAGCTTTAGCTAACTATGGCTACACCTTC | CASSRGTALANYGYTF
TRBJ2-3 | . | TRBV28 | . | TGTGCCAGCAGTTCGGGTGTTGATACGCAGTATTTT | CASSSGVDTQYF
TRBJ1-2 | . | TRBV6-5 | . | TGTGCCAGCAGTTCAACGGCTTTAGGGGGCTACACCTTC | CASSSTALGGYTF
TRBJ2-2 | . | TRBV19 | . | TGTGCCAGTAGTATACGCCTAGAGGGCGGGGAGCTGTTTTTT | CASSIRLEGGELFF
TRBJ2-4 | . | TRBV3-1/TRBV3-2 | . | TGTGCCAGCAGCCAGAGACAGGTGCTAGCCAAAAACATTCAGTACTTC | CASSQRQVLAKNIQYF
TRBJ2-7 | once | TRBV28 | . | TGTGCCAGCAGTTTACCCGATTTCCGGTCCTACGAGCAGTACTTC | CASSLPDFRSYEQYF
TRBJ1-5 | . | TRBV13 | TRBD1 | TGTGCCAGCAGCACCGGACAGGCCGACGGGGAGCCCCAGCATTTT | CASSTGQADGEPQHF
TRBJ1-4 | . | TRBV5-1 | . | TGCGCCAGCAGCTTGGATGGGAAACCTAATGAAAAACTGTTTTTT | CASSLDGKPNEKLFF
TRBJ2-7 | . | TRBV10-2 | . | TGCGCCAGCAGTGACCTTGGAAGAGAGTTCGAGCAGTACTTC | CASSDLGREFEQYF
TRBJ1-4 | . | TRBV14 | . | TGTGCCAGCAGCCAAGGAGGGTCCACCTGGACAGACCGACTGTTTTTT | CASSQGGSTWTDRLFF
TRBJ2-3 | . | TRBV24-1 | . | TGTGCCACCAGTGATTTACGGCTAGACACAGATACGCAGTATTTT | CATSDLRLDTDTQYF
TRBJ2-7 | . | TRBV27 | TRBD1 | TGTGCCAGCAGCTACGGACAGGGACCCTATTACGAGCAGTACTTC | CASSYGQGPYYEQYF
TRBJ2-1 | . | TRBV11-3 | TRBD2 | TGTGCCAGCAGCCCCCGGGGGGTCTCCTACAATGAGCAGTTCTTC | CASSPRGVSYNEQFF
TRBJ2-1 | once | TRBV10-1 | TRBD1 | TGCGCCAGCAGCCCCGACAGGGTAAGGCAGTTCTTC | CASSPDRVRQFF